This passage covers 18 T cell receptor beta chains from one sample sequenced in a study of cytomegalovirus exposure and HLA in healthy donors. Sequencing was performed with immunoSEQ multiplex PCR; in TCRdb, only in-frame clones are kept and a portion is missing. The table records approximately 57,000 clones, just over 90% of them present only once. The specimen sequenced was PBMCs. All receptors come from a young woman in good health and CMV-seronegative.

V and J are TRBV11-2 and TRBJ2-5, with 7 nucleotides matching TRBD1. Germline values: CDR1 SGHAT, CDR2 FQNNGV. CDR3 length equals 17 residues. V shed 0 bases, J shed 5 bases, and the junction held 12 bases outside the gene matches. The CDR3 sequence is CASSLDGGILGQETQYF. Written as DNA, the CDR3 is TGTGCCAGCAGCTTAGATGGTGGAATCCTGGGACAGGAGACCCAGTACTTC.

The chain employs TRBV12-5 and TRBJ2-7; a possible D gene is TRBD1 (5 bases). Germline V lookup: CDR1 LGHNT, CDR2 FRNRAP. V was clipped by 4 bases and J by 2 bases, with 18 bases between them. The CDR3 is made up of 16 amino acids. The CDR3 spells CASGSSLGLGPYEQYV. The CDR3 DNA reads as TGTGCTAGTGGTTCGTCTCTGGGGTTGGGGCCCTACGAGCAGTACGTC.

This clone was recorded once. The chain carries TRBV7-2 and TRBJ1-5; D is ambiguous. Germline V gives CDR1 SGHTA, CDR2 FQGNSA. V gave up 8 bases and J gave up 6 bases, with 14 bases separating them. The CDR3 totals 13 residues. The CDR3, as DNA: TGTGCCAGCGCCCAGGATCTCGGTCAGCCCCAGCATTTT. Amino acid sequence: CASAQDLGQPQHF.

This chain uses TRBV7-2 with TRBJ2-5; 8 bases map to TRBD2. The germline V gene encodes CDR1 SGHTA and CDR2 FQGNSA. CDR3 length equals 15 residues. With V trimmed by 5 bases and J by 0 bases, 5 bases remained unmatched. In nucleotides, the CDR3 is TGTGCCAGCAGCCTTACTAGCGGCTACCAAGAGACCCAGTACTTC. Its protein product is CASSLTSGYQETQYF. Together with reference TRBV7-2 and TRBJ2-5, the CDR3 gives the full variable domain: GAGVSQSPSNKVTEKGKDVELRCDPISGHTALYWYRQSLGQGLEFLIYFQGNSAPDKSGLPSDRFSAERTGGSVSTLTIQRTQQEDSAVYLCASSLTSGYQETQYFGPGTRLLVL.

CDR3: CASSSPWKTGNTEAFF. The CDR3 DNA follows: TGTGCCAGCAGCTCTCCGTGGAAGACAGGGAACACTGAAGCTTTCTTT. V gene TRBV7-9 combines with J gene TRBJ1-1; D is perhaps TRBD1 (6 bases). V shed 4 bases and J shed 1 base, with 16 bases lying between them. This CDR3 has 16 amino acids. The germline CDR1 and CDR2 sequences are SEHNR and FQNEAQ (reference sequence).

The rearrangement links TRBV5-4 to TRBJ2-3; 8 bases are a match to TRBD2. Germline lookup yields CDR1 SGHNT and CDR2 YYREEE (reference sequence). J lost 2 bases, V lost 3 bases, and 8 bases had no gene match. CDR3 size: 16 residues. Here the CDR3 reads CASSSGGGKATDTQYF. DNA for the CDR3: TGTGCCAGCAGCTCCGGGGGGGGAAAAGCCACAGATACGCAGTATTTT.

The chain employs TRBV29-1 and TRBJ1-1; D perhaps matches TRBD1 (5 bases). V was trimmed by 1 base and J by 7 bases, leaving 25 bases between them. CDR3 length: 17 residues. Germline loops: CDR1 SQVTM, CDR2 ANQGSEA. CDR3 loop: CSVEGLAGSTILGEAFF. CDR3 sequence (DNA): TGCAGCGTTGAAGGTTTGGCAGGGTCTACTATCCTAGGTGAAGCTTTCTTT.

This clone was seen more than once but under ten times. This chain uses TRBV20-1 with TRBJ1-1, with a possible D match to TRBD1 (5 bases). Germline values: CDR1 DFQATT, CDR2 SNEGSKA (reference sequence). CDR3 length equals 10 residues. CDR3 amino acids: CRGKGSSAFF. The CDR3 DNA follows: TGCAGGGGGAAGGGGTCGTCGGCTTTCTTT.

The chain has TRBV2 and TRBJ1-1; D may be TRBD1 (5 bases). Germline V gene lookup returns CDR1 SNHLY and CDR2 FYNNEI. Trimming took off 8 bases at V and 0 bases at J, with 19 bases between the two ends. The CDR3 loop spans 16 amino acids. The CDR3 nucleotides are TGTGCCAGCCTTCTCCAGGGCTTAGGGATGAACACTGAAGCTTTCTTT. This encodes CASLLQGLGMNTEAFF.

This chain uses TRBV5-1 with TRBJ1-3; D is ambiguous. The CDR3 extends over 17 amino acids. Germline values: CDR1 SGHRS, CDR2 YFSETQ. V shed 3 bases and J shed 4 bases, with 20 bases lying between them. The CDR3 spells CASSWTPGVNFGNTIYF. CDR3 DNA: TGCGCCAGCAGCTGGACCCCCGGGGTAAACTTCGGAAACACCATATATTTT.

This clone was recorded once. The V gene is TRBV7-9, the J gene TRBJ1-5, with TRBD1 matching over 7 bases. With V trimmed by 2 bases and J by 3 bases, 7 bases remained unmatched. This CDR3 is built from 16 residues. Germline V gene sequence: CDR1 SEHNR, CDR2 FQNEAQ (reference sequence). CDR3 amino acids: CASSLWAQGNNQPQHF. CDR3 DNA: TGTGCCAGCAGCTTATGGGCACAGGGGAACAATCAGCCCCAGCATTTT. The whole variable domain, remainder taken from reference TRBV7-9 and TRBJ1-5, is DTGVSQNPRHKITKRGQNVTFRCDPISEHNRLYWYRQTLGQGPEFLTYFQNEAQLEKSRLLSDRFSAERPKGSFSTLEIQRTEQGDSAMYLCASSLWAQGNNQPQHFGDGTRLSIL.

This clone has just one count. The rearrangement uses TRBV6-4 and TRBJ2-1; 9 bases are a match to TRBD1. Germline V gene sequence: CDR1 MRHNA, CDR2 SNTAGT. This CDR3 region has 18 residues. Trimming took 5 bases from V and 4 from J; bases not matched to a gene: 15. Here the CDR3 reads CASSPGQGMRLIYNEQFF. The CDR3 bases are TGTGCCAGCAGTCCTGGACAGGGGATGAGGTTAATTTACAATGAGCAGTTCTTC.

This chain uses TRBV19 with TRBJ2-1; D possibly corresponds to TRBD1 (8 bases). Germline CDR1 is LNHDA and CDR2 is SQIVND (reference sequence). Trimming stripped 5 bases from V and 12 bases from J, with 17 bases between. This CDR3 spans 13 amino acids. The CDR3 protein is CASSVTGEGGQFF. CDR3 nucleotide sequence: TGTGCCAGTAGTGTGACAGGGGAGGGGGGGCAGTTCTTC. Together with reference TRBV19 and TRBJ2-1, the CDR3 gives the full variable domain: DGGITQSPKYLFRKEGQNVTLSCEQNLNHDAMYWYRQDPGQGLRLIYYSQIVNDFQKGDIAEGYSVSREKKESFPLTVTSAQKNPTAFYLCASSVTGEGGQFFGPGTRLTVL.

V gene TRBV2 combines with J gene TRBJ2-1; TRBD2 aligns across 11 bases. CDR1 is SNHLY and CDR2 is FYNNEI in the germline V gene. This CDR3 is 15 amino acids long. The V and J ends lost 7 bases and 2 bases, in that order; junction bases with no gene match: 4. This CDR3 is CASKGTSGTYNEQFF. Here the CDR3 DNA reads TGTGCCAGCAAAGGGACTAGCGGAACCTACAATGAGCAGTTCTTC.

The V gene is TRBV9, the J gene TRBJ2-1, with 8 bases fitting TRBD2. Losses at the gene ends were 3 bases for V and 5 bases for J; bases not matched to a gene: 13. CDR3 length equals 17 residues. Germline V gene data show CDR1 as SGDLS and CDR2 as YYNGEE. The CDR3 region is CASSAGGGSGANNEQFF. The CDR3 nucleotides read TGTGCCAGCAGCGCAGGCGGGGGTAGCGGGGCAAACAATGAGCAGTTCTTC.

The chain joins TRBV28 to TRBJ2-7; D uncertain. The CDR3 runs 13 residues. Trimming cost V 4 bases and J 0 bases, with 7 bases left between them. Looked up from germline, CDR1 is MDHEN and CDR2 is SYDVKM. The CDR3 region is CASSYGGSYEQYF. CDR3 bases: TGTGCCAGCAGTTATGGCGGCTCCTACGAGCAGTACTTC.

The gene calls are TRBV9 and TRBJ2-2; TRBD2 aligns across 13 bases. After removal of 4 bases from V and 7 bases from J, the junction contained 10 bases not matched to a gene. From germline, CDR1 is SGDLS and CDR2 YYNGEE. This CDR3 contains 17 residues. The CDR3 nucleotides are TGTGCCAGCAGCCGCATTACTAGCGGGAGGGCCGGCGGGGAGCTGTTTTTT. This encodes CASSRITSGRAGGELFF.

This chain connects TRBV19 to TRBJ1-5, with 7 bases fitting TRBD1. The CDR3 contains 15 residues. Germline CDR1 reads LNHDA; CDR2 reads SQIVND (reference sequence). Unmatched junction bases numbered 6, after V lost 0 bases and J lost 7 bases. This CDR3 reads CASSIEYRGRQPQHF. For the CDR3, the DNA is TGTGCCAGTAGTATAGAGTACAGGGGTAGGCAGCCCCAGCATTTT. Filled out from reference TRBV19 and TRBJ1-5, the complete variable domain reads DGGITQSPKYLFRKEGQNVTLSCEQNLNHDAMYWYRQDPGQGLRLIYYSQIVNDFQKGDIAEGYSVSREKKESFPLTVTSAQKNPTAFYLCASSIEYRGRQPQHFGDGTRLSIL.